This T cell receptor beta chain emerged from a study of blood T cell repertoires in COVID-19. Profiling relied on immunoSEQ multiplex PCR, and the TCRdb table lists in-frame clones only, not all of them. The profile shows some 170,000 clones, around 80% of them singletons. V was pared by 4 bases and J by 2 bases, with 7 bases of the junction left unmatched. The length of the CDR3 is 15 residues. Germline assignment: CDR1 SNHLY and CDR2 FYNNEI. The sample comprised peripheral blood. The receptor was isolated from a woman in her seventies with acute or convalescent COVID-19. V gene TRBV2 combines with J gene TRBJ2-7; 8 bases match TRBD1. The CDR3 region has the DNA TGTGCCAGCAGTGGGGACAGGAGTGGAGCCTACGAGCAGTACTTC. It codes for CASSGDRSGAYEQYF.